This is a list of T cell receptor beta chains from one sample in a study of CD8 T cells in Susac syndrome. TCRdb re-analysed the immunoSEQ multiplex PCR reads in MiXCR, keeping a single row per CDR3 protein. This table has 180,000 or so distinct CDR3 sequences, 85% to 95% appearing once. Specimen: CD4+ T cells from PBMCs. The receptors derive from a human donor in good health. Each CDR3 is given with its conserved first and last residue. A D gene is named only where the DNA matches it firmly. Part of the rows lack a size; the others show once, few, many or a class for expanded clones.

d_call j_call v_call clone_size cdr3_nt cdr3_aa
. TRBJ1-1 TRBV29-1 . TGCAGCGTTGTCCTGGGACTGATTAACACTGAAGCTTTCTTT CSVVLGLINTEAFF
. TRBJ1-2 TRBV30 once TGTGCCTGGAGTCCCTCAATCTATGGCTACACCTTC CAWSPSIYGYTF
. TRBJ2-6 TRBV27 . TGTGCCAGCTCATCGCGGGCGTCTGGGGCCAACGTCCTGACTTTC CASSSRASGANVLTF
TRBD1 TRBJ2-3 TRBV28 few TGTGCCAGCAGTTTAGGGACAGGGTTCACAGATACGCAGTATTTT CASSLGTGFTDTQYF
. TRBJ2-3 TRBV14 . TGTGCCAGCAGCCAAGATTGGGCGGGCCTTAGGAGAGATACGCAGTATTTT CASSQDWAGLRRDTQYF
. TRBJ2-5 TRBV6-2/TRBV6-3 . TGTGCCAGCAGTTTCGGATCCGGGGAGACCCAGTACTTC CASSFGSGETQYF
TRBD1 TRBJ2-5 TRBV20-1 . TGCAGTGCTAGAGCACCTCGGGACAGTCAGAAGACCCAGTACTTC CSARAPRDSQKTQYF
TRBD2 TRBJ2-1 TRBV9 . TGTGCCAGCAGCCTTTATCAGCGGGAGCACCTAAATGAGCAGTTCTTC CASSLYQREHLNEQFF
. TRBJ2-1 TRBV5-4 once TGTGCCAGCAGCTTGTTTTCCCCCGGGGGCTACAATGAGCAGTTCTTC CASSLFSPGGYNEQFF
TRBD2 TRBJ2-3 TRBV28 . TGTGCCAGCAGCCGTGGACTAGCGGGAGGGCCCACCAGCACAGATACGCAGTATTTT CASSRGLAGGPTSTDTQYF
TRBD1 TRBJ2-7 TRBV30 . TGTGCCTGGAATATCAGGGGGCAGACCTACGAGCAGTACTTC CAWNIRGQTYEQYF
. TRBJ1-1 TRBV16 . TGTGCCAGCAGCCAATCGGTAGGGGACCCTGAAGCTTTCTTT CASSQSVGDPEAFF
TRBD2 TRBJ2-1 TRBV30 . TGTGCCTGGAGTGGCGGGAGGGCCGTAGACAATGAGCAGTTCTTC CAWSGGRAVDNEQFF